The 32 T cell receptor beta chains below were found in one sample sequenced in a study of T cells in Graves' hyperthyroidism and ophthalmopathy. Amplification of TCR beta CDR3 regions used RNA as the template. The TCR CDR3 first-round RT-PCR relied on the HTBI primer set. One entry per CDR3 protein, called by TCRdb with MiXCR from the multiplex PCR reads. The sample comprises some 550,000 distinct CDR3 sequences, about 16% of which are singletons, and approximately 3.5% rests with the top ten. The sample comprised blood. These receptors came from a woman between 40 and 55 years old with Graves' ophthalmopathy.

V is TRBV19 and J is TRBJ1-5; D not certain. V was clipped by 5 bases and J by 0 bases, with 8 bases between them. This CDR3 region has 14 residues. Germline assignment: CDR1 LNHDA and CDR2 SQIVND (reference sequence). The CDR3 region has the DNA TGTGCCAGTAGTGCATGGGATAGCAATCAGCCCCAGCATTTT. It codes for CASSAWDSNQPQHF.

This clonotype appeared many times. This rearrangement joins TRBV5-1 to TRBJ2-3; 8 nucleotides agree with TRBD2. V lost 2 bases, J lost 2 bases, and 7 bases stayed unmatched. CDR1 is SGHRS and CDR2 is YFSETQ in the germline V gene. This CDR3 comprises 16 residues. CDR3: CASSFLREGPTDTQYF. The CDR3 DNA reads TGCGCCAGCAGCTTCCTCCGGGAGGGACCCACAGATACGCAGTATTTT.

V usage is TRBV27 and J usage is TRBJ2-1; 9 bases fit TRBD2. Germline CDR1 reads MNHEY; CDR2 reads SMNVEV (reference sequence). This CDR3 is 15 amino acids long. Trimming at V came to 4 bases and at J to 7 bases, leaving 8 bases not matched to a gene. The CDR3 region has the DNA TGTGCCAGCAGTTCCCCTAGCGGGGCCAAAAATGAGCAGTTCTTC. It is translated as CASSSPSGAKNEQFF.

This clonotype was counted only a few times. The J gene is TRBJ2-7, the V gene TRBV29-1; TRBD2 might be the D (6 bases). The germline CDR1 and CDR2 sequences are SQVTM and ANQGSEA. CDR3 size: 13 residues. The ends were cut back, 6 bases at V and 6 bases at J, with 18 bases in the middle. The DNA for the CDR3 is TGCAGCGTGGCGGGAAGATCGGGGACCGAGCAGTACTTC. Translating it yields CSVAGRSGTEQYF.

This clonotype appeared many times. The chain carries TRBV9 and TRBJ1-2, with TRBD1 as a possible D gene (6 bases). The CDR3 loop spans 14 amino acids. The germline V gene has CDR1 SGDLS and CDR2 YYNGEE. V was pared by 4 bases and J by 5 bases, with 15 bases between. This CDR3 is CASSLHGGAYGYTF. DNA for the CDR3: TGTGCCAGCAGCCTGCACGGGGGGGCGTATGGCTACACCTTC.

In its sample, this clonotype was seen many times. The chain couples TRBV6-1 to TRBJ1-1; unclear D gene. The CDR3 has 15 amino acids. Looked up from germline, CDR1 is MNHNS and CDR2 is SASEGT. With 5 bases removed from V and 3 bases from J, the gap between germline ends came to 16 bases. CDR3 DNA: TGTGCCAGCAGTCCACTCAGGTTGAGGGACACTGAAGCTTTCTTT. It is translated as CASSPLRLRDTEAFF.

This chain links TRBV27 with TRBJ1-4; D is unclear. This CDR3 is built from 17 residues. CDR1 and CDR2 from the germline V gene are MNHEY and SMNVEV (reference sequence). Trimming stripped 0 bases from V and 0 bases from J, with 11 bases between. Here the CDR3 DNA reads TGTGCCAGCAGTTTATCTCTTAATGTTGCAACTAATGAAAAACTGTTTTTT. Protein: CASSLSLNVATNEKLFF.

This clonotype came up once. V usage is TRBV7-3 and J usage is TRBJ2-2; D uncertain. Germline loops: CDR1 SGHTA, CDR2 FQGTGA. Trimming removed 1 base from V and 8 bases from J, with 8 bases in between. The length of the CDR3 is 13 residues. The CDR3 nucleotides read TGTGCCAGCAGCTTAAATGTGTGGGGGGAGCTGTTTTTT. It is translated as CASSLNVWGELFF. Drawing the rest from reference TRBV7-3 and TRBJ2-2, the complete variable domain is GAGVSQTPSNKVTEKGKYVELRCDPISGHTALYWYRQSLGQGPEFLIYFQGTGAADDSGLPNDRFFAVRPEGSVSTLKIQRTERGDSAVYLCASSLNVWGELFFGEGSRLTVL.

The V call is TRBV24-1, the J call TRBJ1-2; D possibly corresponds to TRBD1 (5 bases). Germline-derived CDR1 and CDR2 are KGHDR and SFDVKD. The V end was cut by 6 bases, the J end by 2 bases, with 15 bases between. This CDR3 contains 15 residues. Here the CDR3 DNA reads TGTGCCACCAGTCCAAGTTGGGGCGGAAACTATGGCTACACCTTC. It is translated as CATSPSWGGNYGYTF.

This clonotype has more than one count but fewer than ten. V gene TRBV5-5 combines with J gene TRBJ2-3; D is uncertain. V lost 2 bases, J lost 5 bases, and 9 bases lay in between. The CDR3 is made up of 13 amino acids. Germline V gives CDR1 SGHKS, CDR2 YYEKEE (reference sequence). The CDR3 spells CASSLQSIDTQYF. CDR3 DNA sequence: TGTGCCAGCAGCTTACAGTCAATAGATACGCAGTATTTT.

This clonotype showed up just a few times. This chain uses TRBV7-2 with TRBJ2-1; D may be TRBD1 (5 bases). Germline-derived CDR1 and CDR2 are SGHTA and FQGNSA. The CDR3 length is 16 residues. V dropped 1 base and J dropped 0 bases, with 10 bases sitting between them. The CDR3 region is CASSLGTPSSYNEQFF. In DNA, the CDR3 is TGTGCCAGCAGCTTAGGGACACCGAGCTCCTACAATGAGCAGTTCTTC.

The sample holds a few counts of this clonotype. The chain links TRBV5-1 to TRBJ1-2, with D hard to call. With 0 bases removed from V and 10 bases from J, the gap between germline ends came to 10 bases. The CDR3 length is 12 residues. Germline V lookup: CDR1 SGHRS, CDR2 YFSETQ. This chain's CDR3 is CASSLAHHPYTF. In nucleotides, the CDR3 is TGCGCCAGCAGCTTGGCTCACCATCCCTACACCTTC.

This clonotype has only a few counts. The chain is built from TRBV6-5 and TRBJ2-5; D may be TRBD2 (5 bases). This CDR3 region has 15 residues. Between the trimmed V and J ends, which lost 3 bases and 5 bases, there was a span of 16 bases. Per the germline V gene, CDR1 is MNHEY and CDR2 is SVGAGI. CDR3: CASSYNFDRDETQYF. CDR3 coding DNA: TGTGCCAGCAGTTATAATTTTGACCGGGATGAGACCCAGTACTTC.

The chain employs TRBV19 and TRBJ1-5; possibly TRBD1 for D (5 bases). The CDR3 contains 14 residues. V was shortened by 6 bases and J by 2 bases, with 11 bases between the two germline ends. CDR1 and CDR2 (germline): LNHDA, SQIVND (reference sequence). CDR3 coding DNA: TGTGCCAGTAGCTGGGTAGGGGGCAATCAGCCCCAGCATTTT. Translation gives CASSWVGGNQPQHF.

The chain combines TRBV29-1 with TRBJ2-1; D call uncertain. The CDR3 runs 16 residues. With 6 bases removed from V and 0 bases from J, the gap between germline ends came to 18 bases. CDR1 and CDR2 from the germline V gene are SQVTM and ANQGSEA. The CDR3 DNA reads TGCAGCGTACTGACTGGCGCCTATAGCTCCTACAATGAGCAGTTCTTC. Translation gives CSVLTGAYSSYNEQFF.

V is TRBV20-1 and J is TRBJ2-1, with D possibly being TRBD2 (6 bases). Trimming stripped 0 bases from V and 10 bases from J, with 16 bases between. Germline V gives CDR1 DFQATT, CDR2 SNEGSKA (reference sequence). CDR3 length: 14 residues. The CDR3 sequence: CSARDRDLRGEQFF. CDR3 nucleotides: TGCAGTGCTAGAGATCGGGACCTACGGGGGGAGCAGTTCTTC.

This clonotype was detected ten times or more. This chain uses TRBV11-2 with TRBJ2-2; a weak D match, TRBD2 (6 bases). The CDR3 has 16 amino acids. V was shortened by 4 bases and J by 0 bases, with 12 bases between the two germline ends. The germline CDR1 and CDR2 sequences are SGHAT and FQNNGV. CDR3 residues: CASSSDYSTNTGELFF. Here the CDR3 DNA reads TGTGCCAGCAGCTCGGACTATTCTACGAACACCGGGGAGCTGTTTTTT.

This clonotype occurred a few times. The chain joins TRBV2 to TRBJ2-7; D call uncertain. Between the trimmed V and J ends, which lost 6 bases and 2 bases, there was a span of 5 bases. Germline V gene data show CDR1 as SNHLY and CDR2 as FYNNEI. The CDR3 length is 11 residues. This CDR3 is CASRFTYEQYF. CDR3 coding DNA: TGTGCCAGCAGGTTCACCTACGAGCAGTACTTC.

This clonotype was counted at least ten times. V usage is TRBV12-3 or TRBV12-4 and J usage is TRBJ2-3; 7 bases are shared with TRBD2. V lost 6 bases and J lost 0; bases outside the gene matches: 9. The CDR3 consists of 16 residues. This CDR3 is CASRPPAGSSTDTQYF. CDR3 coding DNA: TGTGCCAGCAGGCCCCCAGCGGGGAGTAGCACAGATACGCAGTATTTT.

This chain joins TRBV2 and TRBJ2-4; the D gene is possibly TRBD2 (5 bases). CDR1 and CDR2 from the germline V gene are SNHLY and FYNNEI. The V end was cut by 7 bases, the J end by 1 base, with 14 bases between. There are 15 residues in the CDR3. Here the CDR3 reads CASTLAAGAKNIQYF. CDR3 DNA: TGTGCCAGCACACTTGCTGCGGGTGCCAAAAACATTCAGTACTTC.

This clonotype was counted at least ten times. The rearrangement links TRBV30 to TRBJ2-3; D might be TRBD1 or TRBD2, each matching 5 bases. The CDR3 is 17 residues long. Germline V CDR1 and CDR2: GTSNPN, SVGIG (reference sequence). Trimming took 0 bases from V and 4 from J, leaving 20 bases between them. The CDR3 is CAWSVELGAKKADTQYF. The CDR3 DNA reads as TGTGCCTGGAGTGTGGAACTCGGGGCCAAGAAAGCAGATACGCAGTATTTT.

This clonotype was observed a handful of times. The CDR3 is CASSRQERDTQYF. The CDR3 DNA follows: TGTGCCAGCAGTCGCCAGGAGAGGGATACGCAGTATTTT. V usage is TRBV6-1 and J usage is TRBJ2-3; D ambiguous. There are 13 residues in the CDR3. CDR1 and CDR2 (germline): MNHNS, SASEGT. V shed 5 bases and J shed 6 bases, with 12 bases lying between them.

In the case of this clonotype: As the CDR3 is not closed by the conserved phenylalanine or tryptophan, this likely results from a read error. The chain uses TRBV10-3 and TRBJ2-1; TRBD2 is a possible D gene (6 bases). This CDR3 has 15 residues. Germline V gene sequence: CDR1 ENHRY, CDR2 SYGVKD. With 6 bases removed from V and 5 bases from J, the gap between germline ends came to 17 bases. CDR3 nucleotide sequence: TGTGCCATCAGGAGGGACTCCTCGTCCCACAATGAGCAGTTCCTC. Its translation is CAIRRDSSSHNEQFL.

This clonotype was found many times. CDR3: CASIREGLRTDTQYF. As DNA, the CDR3 is TGTGCCAGCATCAGAGAGGGCCTCCGCACAGATACGCAGTATTTT. The J gene is TRBJ2-3, the V gene TRBV2; TRBD2 is a possible D gene (5 bases). The CDR3 spans 15 residues. CDR1 and CDR2 (germline): SNHLY, FYNNEI. The V end lost 7 bases, the J end lost 1 base, and 15 bases lay between the germline ends. The variable domain in full, completed from reference TRBV2 and TRBJ2-3, reads EPEVTQTPSHQVTQMGQEVILRCVPISNHLYFYWYRQILGQKVEFLVSFYNNEISEKSEIFDDQFSVERPDGSNFTLKIRSTKLEDSAMYFCASIREGLRTDTQYFGPGTRLTVL.

The rearrangement uses TRBV6-1 and TRBJ1-2; 8 nucleotides align to TRBD1. The trim removed 5 bases at V and 7 bases at J, leaving 6 bases unmatched. Germline CDR1 reads MNHNS; CDR2 reads SASEGT. The length of the CDR3 is 13 residues. CDR3 sequence (DNA): TGTGCCAGCAGTAAGACAGGGGTCCGTGGCTACACCTTC. As protein: CASSKTGVRGYTF.

This clonotype was detected only a few times. V usage is TRBV2 and J usage is TRBJ2-6, with 7 bases lining up with TRBD1. The CDR3 loop spans 17 amino acids. Germline CDR1 SNHLY, CDR2 FYNNEI. V shed 3 bases and J 0 bases; nucleotides not matched to a gene: 5. The CDR3 DNA reads TGTGCCAGCAGTGAGAGGGGGCTACCCTCTGGGGCCAACGTCCTGACTTTC. Its protein product is CASSERGLPSGANVLTF. Drawing the rest from reference TRBV2 and TRBJ2-6, the complete variable domain is EPEVTQTPSHQVTQMGQEVILRCVPISNHLYFYWYRQILGQKVEFLVSFYNNEISEKSEIFDDQFSVERPDGSNFTLKIRSTKLEDSAMYFCASSERGLPSGANVLTFGAGSRLTVL.

The chain employs TRBV10-3 and TRBJ1-2; the match to TRBD1 covers 8 bases. Germline trimming cut 10 bases from V and 5 bases from J; bases unmatched to any gene: 9. This CDR3 has 13 amino acids. CDR1 is ENHRY and CDR2 is SYGVKD in the germline V gene. Here the CDR3 DNA reads TGTGCCACGGGGAGGACAGGGCAATATGGCTACACCTTC. This gives the protein CATGRTGQYGYTF.

Many counts were recorded for this clonotype. The chain recombines TRBV6-2 or TRBV6-3 with TRBJ2-7, with D perhaps given as TRBD1 or TRBD2 (5 bases each). The V gene's germline CDR1 is MNHEY and CDR2 SVGEGT. The CDR3 is 17 amino acids. V was clipped by 6 bases and J by 4 bases, with 25 bases between them. CDR3 nucleotides: TGTGCCAGCAGCCTAAGGGGCGGAGGCCCCCCTAGGTACGAGCAGTACTTC. It translates to CASSLRGGGPPRYEQYF.

This clonotype was picked up many times. This chain connects TRBV6-2 or TRBV6-3 to TRBJ2-5; maybe TRBD2 (5 bases). Germline loops: CDR1 MNHEY, CDR2 SVGEGT. The CDR3 length is 14 residues. The V end was cut by 6 bases, the J end by 1 base, with 12 bases between. The CDR3 DNA sequence: TGTGCCAGCAGCGCCGGGGTCATCCAAGAGACCCAGTACTTC. Protein product: CASSAGVIQETQYF.

The sample holds a few counts of this clonotype. The J gene is TRBJ1-1, the V gene TRBV7-9; no clear D gene. V gave up 2 bases and J gave up 1 base, with 8 bases separating them. The CDR3 length is 14 residues. Germline values: CDR1 SEHNR, CDR2 FQNEAQ (reference sequence). The CDR3 DNA reads as TGTGCCAGCAGCTTACGTTTGGAGAACACTGAAGCTTTCTTT. It encodes CASSLRLENTEAFF. Variable domain in full (rest from reference TRBV7-9 and TRBJ1-1): DTGVSQNPRHKITKRGQNVTFRCDPISEHNRLYWYRQTLGQGPEFLTYFQNEAQLEKSRLLSDRFSAERPKGSFSTLEIQRTEQGDSAMYLCASSLRLENTEAFFGQGTRLTVV.

This clonotype was seen at least ten times. The rearrangement joins TRBV27 to TRBJ2-2; D ambiguous. The CDR3 runs to 16 residues. V was trimmed by 6 bases and J by 0 bases, leaving 14 bases between them. The germline gives CDR1 MNHEY, CDR2 SMNVEV (reference sequence). The CDR3 nucleotides read TGTGCCAGCAGACTCCTAGGTGCCGCGAACACCGGGGAGCTGTTTTTT. Its translation is CASRLLGAANTGELFF.

This chain uses TRBV6-1 with TRBJ2-1; the match to TRBD2 covers 7 bases. Germline loops: CDR1 MNHNS, CDR2 SASEGT. This CDR3 has 13 residues. J lost 9 bases, V lost 5 bases, and 7 bases had no gene match. The DNA for the CDR3 is TGTGCCAGCAGTCAAACCAGGGAGGGTGAGCAGTTCTTC. This translates into CASSQTREGEQFF.